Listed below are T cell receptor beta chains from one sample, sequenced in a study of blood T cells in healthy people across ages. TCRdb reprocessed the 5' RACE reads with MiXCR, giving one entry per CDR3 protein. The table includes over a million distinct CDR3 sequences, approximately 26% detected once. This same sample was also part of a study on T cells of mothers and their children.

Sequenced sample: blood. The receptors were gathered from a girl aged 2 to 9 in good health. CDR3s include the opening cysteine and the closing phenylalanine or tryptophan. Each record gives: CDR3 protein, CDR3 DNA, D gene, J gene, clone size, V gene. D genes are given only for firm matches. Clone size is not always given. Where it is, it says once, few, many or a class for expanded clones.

CDR3aa: CASSQTIERDEQYF
CDR3nt: TGCGCCAGCAGCCAAACAATCGAGAGAGACGAGCAGTACTTC
d_gene: -
j_gene: TRBJ2-7
abundance: -
v_gene: TRBV4-1

CDR3aa: CASSTGQNSGANVLTF
CDR3nt: TGTGCCAGCAGCACCGGACAGAACTCTGGGGCCAACGTCCTGACTTTC
d_gene: -
j_gene: TRBJ2-6
abundance: -
v_gene: TRBV4-2

CDR3aa: CSVEQGGIRGNTIYF
CDR3nt: TGCAGCGTTGAACAGGGAGGGATTCGAGGAAACACCATATATTTT
d_gene: -
j_gene: TRBJ1-3
abundance: -
v_gene: TRBV29-1

CDR3aa: CASSPLSQETQYF
CDR3nt: TGTGCCAGCAGCCCTCTCTCACAAGAGACCCAGTACTTC
d_gene: -
j_gene: TRBJ2-5
abundance: -
v_gene: TRBV9

CDR3aa: CASSRPARGTEAFF
CDR3nt: TGTGCCAGCAGCAGACCGGCAAGAGGCACTGAAGCTTTCTTT
d_gene: -
j_gene: TRBJ1-1
abundance: -
v_gene: TRBV7-9

CDR3aa: CASSLSGTSYGYTF
CDR3nt: TGCGCCAGCAGCCTGTCCGGGACATCATATGGCTACACCTTC
d_gene: -
j_gene: TRBJ1-2
abundance: -
v_gene: TRBV5-1

CDR3aa: CASSPGGTGYNEQFF
CDR3nt: TGTGCCAGCAGCCCAGGGGGGACAGGGTACAATGAGCAGTTCTTC
d_gene: TRBD1
j_gene: TRBJ2-1
abundance: -
v_gene: TRBV7-6

CDR3aa: CATSRDLGLAGDEQYF
CDR3nt: TGTGCCACCAGCAGAGATCTGGGGCTAGCGGGAGACGAGCAGTACTTC
d_gene: TRBD2
j_gene: TRBJ2-7
abundance: few
v_gene: TRBV15

CDR3aa: CASSLDETDNEQFF
CDR3nt: TGTGCTAGCAGCTTAGACGAAACGGACAATGAGCAGTTCTTC
d_gene: -
j_gene: TRBJ2-1
abundance: -
v_gene: TRBV7-7

CDR3aa: CASSSFGGARGLETQYF
CDR3nt: TGTGCCAGCAGCTCCTTTGGCGGGGCGAGGGGGCTTGAGACCCAGTACTTC
d_gene: -
j_gene: TRBJ2-5
abundance: few
v_gene: TRBV7-2

CDR3aa: CSAREWASNTGELFF
CDR3nt: TGCAGTGCTAGAGAATGGGCTAGCAACACCGGGGAGCTGTTTTTT
d_gene: -
j_gene: TRBJ2-2
abundance: few
v_gene: TRBV20-1

CDR3aa: CASSLGPWRGTDTQYF
CDR3nt: TGCGCCAGCAGCTTGGGGCCCTGGCGGGGCACAGATACGCAGTATTTT
d_gene: -
j_gene: TRBJ2-3
abundance: -
v_gene: TRBV5-1

CDR3aa: CASSSGTEDSPLHF
CDR3nt: TGTGCCAGCAGTTCCGGGACAGAAGATTCACCCCTCCACTTT
d_gene: TRBD1
j_gene: TRBJ1-6
abundance: few
v_gene: TRBV18

CDR3aa: CATSAKQGADIQYF
CDR3nt: TGTGCCACCAGTGCCAAACAAGGGGCTGACATTCAGTACTTC
d_gene: -
j_gene: TRBJ2-4
abundance: -
v_gene: TRBV24-1

CDR3aa: CASSLAVSYGAQYF
CDR3nt: TGTGCCAGCAGCTTAGCGGTATCCTATGGGGCCCAGTACTTC
d_gene: -
j_gene: TRBJ2-7
abundance: few
v_gene: TRBV11-1

CDR3aa: CASSSTQYQPQHF
CDR3nt: TGTGCCAGCAGTTCAACCCAGTATCAGCCCCAGCATTTT
d_gene: -
j_gene: TRBJ1-5
abundance: -
v_gene: TRBV28

CDR3aa: CASSLKRRTSEGHQETQYF
CDR3nt: TGTGCCAGCAGCTTAAAAAGACGGACTAGCGAGGGTCACCAAGAGACCCAGTACTTC
d_gene: TRBD2
j_gene: TRBJ2-5
abundance: -
v_gene: TRBV7-9

CDR3aa: CASSDPGQWTEAFF
CDR3nt: TGTGCCAGCAGTGATCCGGGACAGTGGACTGAAGCTTTCTTT
d_gene: TRBD1
j_gene: TRBJ1-1
abundance: few
v_gene: TRBV6-5

CDR3aa: CSAEIKREILTDTQYF
CDR3nt: TGCAGCGCGGAAATCAAGCGGGAGATTCTCACAGATACGCAGTATTTT
d_gene: TRBD2
j_gene: TRBJ2-3
abundance: few
v_gene: TRBV29-1

CDR3aa: CAINAGGEETQYF
CDR3nt: TGTGCCATCAACGCAGGGGGCGAGGAGACCCAGTACTTC
d_gene: TRBD1
j_gene: TRBJ2-5
abundance: -
v_gene: TRBV10-3

CDR3aa: CASSSPIAEGTDTQYF
CDR3nt: TGTGCCAGCAGTTCCCCGATAGCGGAGGGGACAGATACGCAGTATTTT
d_gene: -
j_gene: TRBJ2-3
abundance: few
v_gene: TRBV28

CDR3aa: CASSPASVAVSYNEQFF
CDR3nt: TGTGCCAGCAGCCCCGCTTCAGTAGCGGTTTCCTACAATGAGCAGTTCTTC
d_gene: -
j_gene: TRBJ2-1
abundance: few
v_gene: TRBV13

CDR3aa: CASSQLSRGYEQFF
CDR3nt: TGCGCCAGCAGCCAATTAAGCAGGGGCTATGAGCAGTTCTTC
d_gene: -
j_gene: TRBJ2-1
abundance: few
v_gene: TRBV4-1

CDR3aa: CASSLESSGAYEQYF
CDR3nt: TGTGCCAGCAGCTTAGAGTCTAGCGGAGCCTACGAGCAGTACTTC
d_gene: TRBD2
j_gene: TRBJ2-7
abundance: few
v_gene: TRBV7-6

CDR3aa: CSAPDFSIAKNIQYF
CDR3nt: TGCAGTGCCCCAGACTTTTCAATAGCCAAAAACATTCAGTACTTC
d_gene: -
j_gene: TRBJ2-4
abundance: few
v_gene: TRBV20-1

CDR3aa: CASTREGLEAFF
CDR3nt: TGTGCCAGCACCCGTGAGGGACTTGAAGCTTTCTTT
d_gene: -
j_gene: TRBJ1-1
abundance: -
v_gene: TRBV7-9

CDR3aa: CASSRGRAEDTQYF
CDR3nt: TGTGCCAGCTCCCGAGGACGAGCAGAAGATACGCAGTATTTT
d_gene: -
j_gene: TRBJ2-3
abundance: -
v_gene: TRBV18

CDR3aa: CASSLVFQVEANYGYTF
CDR3nt: TGTGCCAGCAGCTTAGTGTTTCAGGTGGAAGCTAACTATGGCTACACCTTC
d_gene: -
j_gene: TRBJ1-2
abundance: few
v_gene: TRBV7-8

CDR3aa: CSVAVRTGGMFAGELFF
CDR3nt: TGCAGCGTCGCCGTACGGACAGGGGGCATGTTTGCCGGGGAGCTGTTTTTT
d_gene: TRBD1
j_gene: TRBJ2-2
abundance: few
v_gene: TRBV29-1

CDR3aa: CASRRTGNYEQYF
CDR3nt: TGTGCCAGCCGAAGGACAGGGAACTACGAGCAGTACTTC
d_gene: TRBD1
j_gene: TRBJ2-7
abundance: -
v_gene: TRBV14

CDR3aa: CSVSFGRPGELFF
CDR3nt: TGCAGCGTTAGCTTCGGGAGGCCCGGGGAGCTGTTTTTT
d_gene: TRBD2
j_gene: TRBJ2-2
abundance: -
v_gene: TRBV29-1

CDR3aa: CASSSNGQQPDTQYF
CDR3nt: TGTGCCAGCAGTTCCAACGGACAGCAACCAGATACGCAGTATTTT
d_gene: -
j_gene: TRBJ2-3
abundance: -
v_gene: TRBV12-3/TRBV12-4

CDR3aa: CSASLAGFTGELFF
CDR3nt: TGCAGTGCTAGTCTAGCGGGGTTTACCGGGGAGCTGTTTTTT
d_gene: TRBD2
j_gene: TRBJ2-2
abundance: -
v_gene: TRBV20-1

CDR3aa: CSQSAGGNNEQFF
CDR3nt: TGCAGCCAGAGTGCGGGGGGGAACAATGAGCAGTTCTTC
d_gene: TRBD2
j_gene: TRBJ2-1
abundance: few
v_gene: TRBV29-1

CDR3aa: CSATLAGVETQYF
CDR3nt: TGCAGTGCCACCCTAGCGGGAGTTGAGACCCAGTACTTC
d_gene: TRBD2
j_gene: TRBJ2-5
abundance: -
v_gene: TRBV20-1

CDR3aa: CASSEGGYYYGYTF
CDR3nt: TGTGCCAGCAGTGAGGGGGGGTACTACTATGGCTACACCTTC
d_gene: -
j_gene: TRBJ1-2
abundance: few
v_gene: TRBV6-1

CDR3aa: CASSLEGWEQYF
CDR3nt: TGCGCCAGCAGCTTGGAAGGGTGGGAGCAGTACTTC
d_gene: -
j_gene: TRBJ2-7
abundance: many
v_gene: TRBV5-1

CDR3aa: CASSQAPPPIAGAGEQYF
CDR3nt: TGCGCCAGCAGCCAAGCACCCCCCCCTATAGCGGGAGCTGGGGAGCAGTACTTC
d_gene: TRBD2
j_gene: TRBJ2-7
abundance: few
v_gene: TRBV4-1

CDR3aa: CASSPPDRRFEGIQYF
CDR3nt: TGTGCCAGCAGCCCGCCCGACAGGCGATTTGAGGGCATTCAGTACTTC
d_gene: -
j_gene: TRBJ2-4
abundance: few
v_gene: TRBV7-2

CDR3aa: CAIVLTSETQYF
CDR3nt: TGTGCCATCGTACTAACGTCGGAGACCCAGTACTTC
d_gene: -
j_gene: TRBJ2-5
abundance: -
v_gene: TRBV2

CDR3aa: CASSERGGLGGYTF
CDR3nt: TGTGCCAGCAGCGAAAGAGGGGGGCTCGGCGGCTACACCTTC
d_gene: -
j_gene: TRBJ1-2
abundance: -
v_gene: TRBV9

CDR3aa: CSVFTGIAAFF
CDR3nt: TGCAGCGTATTTACCGGGATAGCCGCTTTCTTT
d_gene: -
j_gene: TRBJ1-1
abundance: -
v_gene: TRBV29-1

CDR3aa: CASSLAGAGDEQYF
CDR3nt: TGTGCCAGCAGCTTAGCTGGGGCGGGGGACGAGCAGTACTTC
d_gene: TRBD2
j_gene: TRBJ2-7
abundance: few
v_gene: TRBV7-9

CDR3aa: CASSQDQRGTDTQYF
CDR3nt: TGCGCCAGCAGCCAAGATCAGCGGGGGACAGATACGCAGTATTTT
d_gene: TRBD2
j_gene: TRBJ2-3
abundance: many
v_gene: TRBV4-3

CDR3aa: CASSSDGGLGETQYF
CDR3nt: TGCGCCAGCAGCTCAGACGGGGGCCTCGGCGAGACCCAGTACTTC
d_gene: -
j_gene: TRBJ2-5
abundance: few
v_gene: TRBV4-1

CDR3aa: CASSQSGTDANVLTF
CDR3nt: TGTGCCAGCTCTCAATCCGGGACAGATGCCAACGTCCTGACTTTC
d_gene: TRBD1
j_gene: TRBJ2-6
abundance: few
v_gene: TRBV18

CDR3aa: CASTQKGSASYEQYF
CDR3nt: TGTGCCAGCACCCAAAAGGGTAGCGCATCCTACGAGCAGTACTTC
d_gene: -
j_gene: TRBJ2-7
abundance: -
v_gene: TRBV27

CDR3aa: CSARPSRDAAYEQYF
CDR3nt: TGCAGTGCTAGACCGTCTAGGGACGCAGCCTACGAGCAGTACTTC
d_gene: -
j_gene: TRBJ2-7
abundance: -
v_gene: TRBV20-1

CDR3aa: CAGPTKLESPLHF
CDR3nt: TGTGCCGGACCGACAAAATTAGAATCACCCCTCCACTTT
d_gene: -
j_gene: TRBJ1-6
abundance: many
v_gene: TRBV28

CDR3aa: CASSLGLSGGNEKLFF
CDR3nt: TGCGCCAGCAGCTTGGGCCTGTCGGGGGGTAATGAAAAACTGTTTTTT
d_gene: -
j_gene: TRBJ1-4
abundance: -
v_gene: TRBV5-1

CDR3aa: CASSWTEDEQYF
CDR3nt: TGTGCCAGCAGCTGGACAGAGGACGAGCAGTACTTC
d_gene: -
j_gene: TRBJ2-7
abundance: -
v_gene: TRBV7-9

CDR3aa: CASSLAQGLVADEQFF
CDR3nt: TGCGCCAGCAGCTTGGCTCAGGGACTAGTAGCCGATGAGCAGTTCTTC
d_gene: TRBD2
j_gene: TRBJ2-1
abundance: -
v_gene: TRBV5-1

CDR3aa: CASSLLGPGDNEQFF
CDR3nt: TGTGCCAGCAGCCTACTCGGCCCAGGGGACAATGAGCAGTTCTTC
d_gene: -
j_gene: TRBJ2-1
abundance: -
v_gene: TRBV6-6

CDR3aa: CSVGDRKETQYF
CDR3nt: TGCAGCGTTGGGGACAGGAAAGAGACCCAGTACTTC
d_gene: TRBD1
j_gene: TRBJ2-5
abundance: few
v_gene: TRBV29-1

CDR3aa: CASSRRGTGIYEQYF
CDR3nt: TGTGCCAGCAGCCGACGTGGGACAGGGATCTACGAGCAGTACTTC
d_gene: TRBD1
j_gene: TRBJ2-7
abundance: -
v_gene: TRBV14